The 15 T cell receptor beta chains below all came from one sample that was sequenced in a study of CD8 T cells in Susac syndrome. A quantity of 0.5 to 1 ug RNA underwent reverse transcription using random hexamers. MiXCR, run by TCRdb on the immunoSEQ multiplex PCR reads, gives a single entry per CDR3 protein. The data contain approximately 200,000 distinct CDR3 sequences, around 95% of them singletons. Sequenced: CD4+ T cells from PBMCs. The receptor set was obtained from a human donor with multiple sclerosis.

The rearrangement links TRBV3-1 to TRBJ2-1, with 12 bases identical to TRBD2. The germline gives CDR1 LGHDT, CDR2 YNNKEL (reference sequence). V lost 4 bases, J lost 16 bases, and 8 bases stayed unmatched. This CDR3 is 13 amino acids long. The CDR3 DNA reads TGTGCCAGCAGCCTCCTAGCGGGGGGGCCCGGTTTCTTC. Protein product: CASSLLAGGPGFF.

V usage is TRBV12-3 or TRBV12-4 and J usage is TRBJ2-7; D unresolved. This CDR3 spans 14 amino acids. Trimming removed 1 base at V and 2 bases at J, with 9 bases between. The CDR3 DNA sequence: TGTGCCAGCAGTTTAGGGGGTGGGCCCTACGAGCAGTACGTC. Its protein product is CASSLGGGPYEQYV.

The chain uses TRBV5-1 and TRBJ2-2; the D gene could be TRBD1 or TRBD2 (6 bases each). Germline V gives CDR1 SGHRS, CDR2 YFSETQ. V was trimmed by 1 base and J by 5 bases, leaving 15 bases between them. This CDR3 has 16 amino acids. DNA for the CDR3: TGCGCCAGCAGCTTGCCTGGGGGGCGCGGTACCGGGGAGCTGTTTTTT. This codes for CASSLPGGRGTGELFF.

This clonotype was found once. CDR3 region: CASSGPSGATNEKLFF. CDR3 nucleotide sequence: TGTGCCAGCAGCGGACCTTCGGGGGCAACTAATGAAAAACTGTTTTTT. The chain recombines TRBV7-2 with TRBJ1-4; possible D gene TRBD1, 5 bases. Deletions cut 5 bases from V and 0 bases from J, with 13 bases between. The CDR3 is made up of 16 amino acids. Germline V gives CDR1 SGHTA, CDR2 FQGNSA.

In nucleotides, the CDR3 is TGTGCCACCAGCCGAGGGGGGGCCCCGCCCCAGTACTTC. Translating gives CATSRGGAPPQYF. This chain links TRBV15 with TRBJ2-5; tentative D call: TRBD2 (7 bases). This CDR3 has 13 residues. The germline V and J ends were trimmed by 5 bases and 9 bases, with 16 bases remaining between them. CDR1 and CDR2 from the germline V gene are LNHNV and YYDKDF (reference sequence).

The rearrangement links TRBV5-1 to TRBJ1-6; 8 nucleotides agree with TRBD1. The trim removed 0 bases at V and 8 bases at J, leaving 7 bases unmatched. CDR1 SGHRS and CDR2 YFSETQ come from the germline V gene. This CDR3 comprises 16 residues. The CDR3: CASSLAPGGTDSPLHF. The CDR3 DNA is TGCGCCAGCAGCTTGGCCCCAGGGGGCACGGATTCACCCCTCCACTTT.

V usage is TRBV5-1 and J usage is TRBJ2-3, with TRBD2 as a possible D gene (6 bases). The CDR3 runs to 14 residues. Looked up from germline, CDR1 is SGHRS and CDR2 is YFSETQ. The V gene lost 2 bases and the J gene lost 2 bases, with 9 bases spanning the gap. CDR3 nucleotide sequence: TGCGCCAGCAGCTTTACTAGCATCACAGATACGCAGTATTTT. It codes for CASSFTSITDTQYF. Full variable domain (missing parts from reference TRBV5-1 and TRBJ2-3): KAGVTQTPRYLIKTRGQQVTLSCSPISGHRSVSWYQQTPGQGLQFLFEYFSETQRNKGNFPGRFSGRQFSNSRSEMNVSTLELGDSALYLCASSFTSITDTQYFGPGTRLTVL.

The CDR3 sequence is CASSVTGLGNYGYTF. CDR3 bases: TGTGCCAGCAGCGTGACAGGGTTGGGGAACTATGGCTACACCTTC. V usage is TRBV7-3 and J usage is TRBJ1-2; 7 nucleotides line up with TRBD1. V lost 5 bases to trimming and J lost 2 bases; unmatched junction nucleotides: 8. Germline CDR1 reads SGHTA; CDR2 reads FQGTGA. This CDR3 contains 15 residues.

This rearrangement joins TRBV5-1 to TRBJ2-3; 7 bases align to TRBD2. V shed 4 bases, J shed 2 bases, and the junction held 10 bases outside the gene matches. This CDR3 comprises 16 residues. Germline CDR1 SGHRS, CDR2 YFSETQ. CDR3 amino acids: CASSMRLASDTDTQYF. In DNA, the CDR3 is TGCGCCAGCAGCATGAGACTAGCCTCAGACACAGATACGCAGTATTTT.

The V gene is TRBV6-1, the J gene TRBJ2-5; D unresolved. The germline CDR1 and CDR2 sequences are MNHNS and SASEGT. The CDR3 has 11 residues. The ends were cut back, 1 base at V and 8 bases at J, with 5 bases in the middle. CDR3 protein: CASSEEPTQYF. The CDR3 DNA reads TGTGCCAGCAGTGAAGAACCCACCCAGTACTTC.

The genes are TRBV4-1 and TRBJ2-7; D gene unclear. Trimming took off 0 bases at V and 5 bases at J, with 8 bases between the two ends. Germline CDR1 and CDR2: MGHRA and YSYEKL. CDR3 length: 13 residues. CDR3 DNA sequence: TGCGCCAGCAGCCAAGATCCCCCCAACGAGCAGTACTTC. It specifies CASSQDPPNEQYF.

V usage is TRBV5-1 and J usage is TRBJ2-7; D gene uncertain. There are 12 residues in the CDR3. V lost 0 bases, J lost 5 bases, and 6 bases lay in between. Germline assignment: CDR1 SGHRS and CDR2 YFSETQ. CDR3 residues: CASSLAQDEQYF. In DNA form, the CDR3 reads TGCGCCAGCAGCTTGGCTCAGGACGAGCAGTACTTC. Drawing the rest from reference TRBV5-1 and TRBJ2-7, the complete variable domain is KAGVTQTPRYLIKTRGQQVTLSCSPISGHRSVSWYQQTPGQGLQFLFEYFSETQRNKGNFPGRFSGRQFSNSRSEMNVSTLELGDSALYLCASSLAQDEQYFGPGTRLTVT.

This clonotype was seen a single time. The chain has TRBV29-1 and TRBJ2-2, with D unclear. The ends were cut back, 7 bases at V and 5 bases at J, with 8 bases in the middle. CDR1 and CDR2 (germline): SQVTM, ANQGSEA. The CDR3 has 11 residues. CDR3 residues: CSARATGELFF. The CDR3, as DNA: TGCAGCGCACGGGCTACCGGGGAGCTGTTTTTT.

In DNA, the CDR3 is TGCAGTGCCCCGACAGGGGGGAACAATCAGCCCCAGCATTTT. Translating gives CSAPTGGNNQPQHF. The chain combines TRBV20-1 with TRBJ1-5; 9 positions agree with TRBD1. Germline CDR1 reads DFQATT; CDR2 reads SNEGSKA (reference sequence). The CDR3 contains 14 residues. After removal of 6 bases from V and 3 bases from J, the junction contained 6 bases not matched to a gene.

This chain links TRBV29-1 with TRBJ2-4; D call uncertain. V was shortened by 3 bases and J by 5 bases, with 2 bases between the two germline ends. Germline CDR1 is SQVTM and CDR2 is ANQGSEA. The length of the CDR3 is 10 residues. The CDR3 here is CSVEENIQYF. In DNA form, the CDR3 reads TGCAGCGTTGAGGAAAACATTCAGTACTTC.